This TCR beta chain was found in a study of vaccination and CD4 T cells after COVID-19. By frequency in the sample, this clonotype is medium-sized. Its antigen is unknown. This sample's treatment: roughly 10-day PBMC culture with coronavirus spike peptide pools or control peptides (ViraFEST assay). CD4+ T cells that had been cultured provided DNA sequenced with the Oncomine TCR Beta short-read assay. TCRdb re-derived calls from the PCR reads in MiXCR, one entry per CDR3 protein. This sample yields about 14,000 distinct CDR3 sequences, of which around 43% are seen a single time; more than 9% belongs to the top ten. Sequenced input: CD4+ T cells from blood, cultured in vitro. The source is a human donor who had recovered from COVID-19.

The CDR3 region is CSAPASGGSYEQYF. In nucleotides, the CDR3 is TGCAGTGCCCCCGCGAGCGGAGGTTCCTACGAGCAGTACTTC. This sequence joins TRBV20-1 and TRBJ2-7; a weak D match, TRBD2 (5 bases). The CDR3 extends over 14 amino acids. Deletions cut 6 bases from V and 1 base from J, with 16 bases between. In germline, CDR1 is DFQATT, CDR2 SNEGSKA (reference sequence).